This TCR beta chain was documented in a study of identical twins. On this clonotype itself: The junction and the germline gene differ at one end; a read error may be behind it.

TCRdb re-called the 5' RACE reads with MiXCR, one entry per CDR3 protein. The table lists some 250,000 distinct CDR3 sequences, over 9.5% of them singletons. The germline V gene has CDR1 LNHDA and CDR2 SQIVND (reference sequence). The CDR3 consists of 21 residues. These data are also associated with another study on yellow fever vaccine responses in identical twins.

This chain uses TRBV19 with TRBJ2-1; TRBD2 agrees at 11 bases. Sample: memory (CD45RO+) T cells sorted from blood. This clonotype was sampled from a young woman in good health. The CDR3 is CASTPSYRDSGRALSYNEQFF. The CDR3 DNA is TGTGCCAGTACCCCTAGCTATAGGGATAGCGGGAGGGCCTTGTCCTACAATGAGCAGTTCTTT.